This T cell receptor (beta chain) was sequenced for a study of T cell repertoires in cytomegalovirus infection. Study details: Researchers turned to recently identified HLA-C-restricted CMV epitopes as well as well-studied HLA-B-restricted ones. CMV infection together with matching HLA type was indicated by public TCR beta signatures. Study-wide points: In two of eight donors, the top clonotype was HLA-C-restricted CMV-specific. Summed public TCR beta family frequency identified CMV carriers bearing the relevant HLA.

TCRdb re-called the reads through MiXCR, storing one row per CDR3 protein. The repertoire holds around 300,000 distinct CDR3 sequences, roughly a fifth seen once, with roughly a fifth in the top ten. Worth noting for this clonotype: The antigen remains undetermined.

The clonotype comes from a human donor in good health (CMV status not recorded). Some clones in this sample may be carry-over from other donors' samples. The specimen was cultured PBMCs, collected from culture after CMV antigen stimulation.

Written as DNA, the CDR3 is TGCAGCGTTGTCGAGGGCGCAGATACGCAGTATTTT. Its protein is CSVVEGADTQYF. The rearrangement uses TRBV29-1 and TRBJ2-3; tentatively, D is TRBD2 (5 bases). Trimming shortened V by 4 bases and J by 4 bases, and 9 bases separated the two germline ends. CDR3 length: 12 amino acids. CDR1 is SQVTM, CDR2 ANQGSEA, per germline.